This paragraph covers one T cell receptor beta chain sequence. Its antigen is not identified. Primers for the PCR totalled 60 Vbeta and 13 Jbeta. The protocol was immunoSEQ multiplex PCR, while the TCRdb copy is restricted to in-frame clones and leaves out a portion. The table lists 200,000 to 250,000 clones, over 70% of them singletons. CDR3 length: 15 amino acids. From germline, CDR1 is SGHTA and CDR2 FQGNSA. Trimming stripped 5 bases from V and 2 bases from J, with 14 bases between. The data belong to a study of cytomegalovirus exposure and HLA in healthy donors. In the study overall: An analysis done earlier identified almost 120 million unique TCR beta sequences from about 180 million T cells. Study results and caveats: The CMV antigen specificity of three CMV-associated chains was confirmed through in vitro analysis. What was likely a sequencing artifact was a cluster of highly shared sequence variants.

This clonotype was sampled from a boy aged 2 to 10 in good health and CMV-seronegative. Input material: PBMCs. The J gene is TRBJ2-3, the V gene TRBV7-2, with D possibly matching TRBD2 (5 bases). CDR3 DNA sequence: TGTGCCAGCAGCCCCAGCGGCCTGATCACAGATACGCAGTATTTT. It specifies CASSPSGLITDTQYF.